A selection of T cell receptor beta chains follows, all from one sample in a study of radiation and T cells in renal cell carcinoma. TCRdb's table, derived via immunoSEQ multiplex PCR, lists solely in-frame clones and lacks some. The top ten hold 10% to 12% of the sample, which has around 170,000 clones, 88% seen once. The sequencing used blood, collected from a patient whose treatment included radiotherapy and nephrectomy. The receptors here all came from a woman between 45 and 65 years old with renal cell carcinoma. Each CDR3 is given with its conserved first and last residue. The D gene is left open where the match is weak. The listing skips clone size in some rows; elsewhere it reads once, few, many or a size class.

abundance: -
d_gene: -
v_gene: TRBV5-6
j_gene: TRBJ2-7
CDR3nt: TGTGCCAGCAGCTTGTTGGCAGGCACCTACGAGCAGTACTTC
CDR3aa: CASSLLAGTYEQYF

abundance: -
d_gene: -
v_gene: TRBV6-6
j_gene: TRBJ2-1
CDR3nt: TGTGCCAGCAGTTCCACCACGTCTCCGAGCGGCAATGAGCAGTTCTTC
CDR3aa: CASSSTTSPSGNEQFF

abundance: -
d_gene: -
v_gene: TRBV19
j_gene: TRBJ1-2
CDR3nt: TGTGCCAGTAGTACCCGGACAGCTAACTATGGCTACACCTTC
CDR3aa: CASSTRTANYGYTF

abundance: -
d_gene: -
v_gene: TRBV9
j_gene: TRBJ1-6
CDR3nt: TGTGCCAGCAGCGTAGGCCAGGCAGATTCACCCCTCCACTTT
CDR3aa: CASSVGQADSPLHF

abundance: -
d_gene: -
v_gene: TRBV29-1
j_gene: TRBJ2-3
CDR3nt: TGCAGCGTTGGGCCTAGCGTTAGCACAGATACGCAGTATTTT
CDR3aa: CSVGPSVSTDTQYF

abundance: -
d_gene: TRBD1
v_gene: TRBV2
j_gene: TRBJ1-2
CDR3nt: TGTGCCAGCAGTGACGACGGACAGGGGAACTATGGCTACACCTTC
CDR3aa: CASSDDGQGNYGYTF

abundance: -
d_gene: TRBD1
v_gene: TRBV7-8
j_gene: TRBJ1-1
CDR3nt: TGTGCCAGCACTAAGGACAGGGTTTTTTCTGAAGCTTTCTTT
CDR3aa: CASTKDRVFSEAFF

abundance: -
d_gene: -
v_gene: TRBV7-9
j_gene: TRBJ2-7
CDR3nt: TGTGCCAGCACCGAGGGGGTCGAGCAGTACTTC
CDR3aa: CASTEGVEQYF

abundance: once
d_gene: -
v_gene: TRBV14
j_gene: TRBJ1-2
CDR3nt: TGTGCCAGCAGCCAAGATTCGCCGGGTGTCAGTCCCTATGGCTACACCTTC
CDR3aa: CASSQDSPGVSPYGYTF

abundance: -
d_gene: TRBD1
v_gene: TRBV14
j_gene: TRBJ1-2
CDR3nt: TGTGCCAGCAAAGGGACAGGGGCCGGAGTTATTGGTGGCTACACCTTC
CDR3aa: CASKGTGAGVIGGYTF

abundance: -
d_gene: TRBD1
v_gene: TRBV6-5
j_gene: TRBJ1-1
CDR3nt: TGTGCCAGCAAAATGGGTGGACAGGGGAGCGCTGAAGCTTTCTTT
CDR3aa: CASKMGGQGSAEAFF

abundance: -
d_gene: -
v_gene: TRBV18
j_gene: TRBJ1-6
CDR3nt: TGTGCCAGCTCACCAGGGTTAAATTCACCCCTCCACTTT
CDR3aa: CASSPGLNSPLHF

abundance: few
d_gene: -
v_gene: TRBV5-1
j_gene: TRBJ1-5
CDR3nt: TGCGCCAGCAGCTTGGACGGGCAACGTCAGCCCCAGCATTTT
CDR3aa: CASSLDGQRQPQHF

abundance: -
d_gene: -
v_gene: TRBV18
j_gene: TRBJ1-2
CDR3nt: TGTGCCAGCTCACCTAGTGGTGACTATGGCTACACCTTC
CDR3aa: CASSPSGDYGYTF

abundance: -
d_gene: TRBD1
v_gene: TRBV19
j_gene: TRBJ1-5
CDR3nt: TGTGCCAGTAGTACCCCTTTAGGACAGGGAAGCAATCAGCCCCAGCATTTT
CDR3aa: CASSTPLGQGSNQPQHF

abundance: -
d_gene: -
v_gene: TRBV29-1
j_gene: TRBJ1-2
CDR3nt: TGCAGCGTTGAAGATTTAACGGATGGCTACACCTTC
CDR3aa: CSVEDLTDGYTF

abundance: -
d_gene: TRBD1
v_gene: TRBV19
j_gene: TRBJ1-2
CDR3nt: TGTGCCAGTAGTCTCGGACAGGCCCTTAACTATGGCTACACCTTC
CDR3aa: CASSLGQALNYGYTF

abundance: -
d_gene: -
v_gene: TRBV20-1
j_gene: TRBJ2-7
CDR3nt: TGCAGTGCTGGAACAGGTTACGAGCAGTACTTC
CDR3aa: CSAGTGYEQYF

abundance: once
d_gene: -
v_gene: TRBV9
j_gene: TRBJ2-1
CDR3nt: TGTGCCAGCAGCTTAAACAATGAGCAGTTCTTC
CDR3aa: CASSLNNEQFF

abundance: -
d_gene: TRBD1
v_gene: TRBV10-3
j_gene: TRBJ2-2
CDR3nt: TGTGCCATCAGAGACAGGGGGCGAACCGGGGAGCTGTTTTTT
CDR3aa: CAIRDRGRTGELFF